The 15 T cell receptor beta chains listed next were all sequenced from one sample in a study of blood T cell repertoires in COVID-19. Only in-frame clones appear in the TCRdb table, and some are missing; sequencing was by immunoSEQ multiplex PCR. The table shows 65,000 to 95,000 clones, with about 78% occurring only once. The material sequenced was peripheral blood. These receptors came from a human donor in a cohort sampled during active COVID-19.

The gene calls are TRBV2 and TRBJ2-7, with 7 bases aligning to TRBD1. The CDR3 is made up of 14 amino acids. V was clipped by 11 bases and J by 1 base; unmatched bases: 11. Germline values: CDR1 SNHLY, CDR2 FYNNEI. DNA for the CDR3: TGTGCCTCCCACTTCGACAGGGCGTCCTACGAGCAGTACGTC. It encodes CASHFDRASYEQYV.

The genes are TRBV18 and TRBJ2-1, with TRBD2 identical over 11 bases. The junction had 6 bases not matched to a gene; V was cut back by 3 bases and J by 5 bases. Germline CDR1 and CDR2: KGHSH and LQKENI. This CDR3 contains 16 residues. CDR3 DNA sequence: TGTGCCAGCTCACCCCCACCTAGCGGGAGGAACAATGAGCAGTTCTTC. Translation: CASSPPPSGRNNEQFF.

This clone was picked up a small number of times. The chain has TRBV6-1 and TRBJ1-5; the D gene is possibly TRBD1 (5 bases). Looked up from germline, CDR1 is MNHNS and CDR2 is SASEGT. This CDR3 contains 15 residues. Trimming cost V 2 bases and J 4 bases, with 12 bases left between them. CDR3 region: CASSESIGENQPQHF. For the CDR3, the DNA is TGTGCCAGCAGTGAATCTATAGGGGAAAATCAGCCCCAGCATTTT.

The gene calls are TRBV2 and TRBJ2-1, with 11 bases that match TRBD2. Germline values: CDR1 SNHLY, CDR2 FYNNEI. The CDR3 is 16 amino acids. The ends lost 6 bases at V and 6 bases at J; junction bases unmatched: 10. The CDR3 coding sequence is TGTGCCAGCAGACCCCTAGCGGGGGGTCAGTTCAATGAGCAGTTCTTC. It encodes CASRPLAGGQFNEQFF.

The chain recombines TRBV27 with TRBJ2-3; maybe TRBD1 (5 bases). The CDR3 has 17 amino acids. The germline gives CDR1 MNHEY, CDR2 SMNVEV (reference sequence). V lost 0 bases and J 1 base, leaving 14 bases between the germline ends. CDR3 DNA: TGTGCCAGCAGTTTATCCTCGACAGCCCTGGGCACAGATACGCAGTATTTT. It translates to CASSLSSTALGTDTQYF.

This clone showed up just once. CDR3 in DNA: TGTGCCAGCAGTTTGCCCACGGGACAGGGGGCTATCTACGAGCAGTACTTC. Amino acid sequence: CASSLPTGQGAIYEQYF. The V call is TRBV28, the J call TRBJ2-7; TRBD1 aligns across 12 bases. V was pared by 3 bases and J by 3 bases, with 9 bases of the junction left unmatched. The CDR3 length is 17 residues. Germline V gene data show CDR1 as MDHEN and CDR2 as SYDVKM.

The V and J genes are TRBV27 and TRBJ1-1, with TRBD1 matching over 8 bases. V lost 4 bases and J lost 1; bases outside the gene matches: 5. The CDR3 covers 15 residues. Germline V gene sequence: CDR1 MNHEY, CDR2 SMNVEV (reference sequence). This CDR3 is CASSSTGTGNTEAFF. The CDR3 DNA sequence: TGTGCCAGCAGTTCTACAGGGACAGGGAACACTGAAGCTTTCTTT.

J is TRBJ2-3 and V is TRBV7-8; D perhaps matches TRBD2 (6 bases). The CDR3 runs 14 residues. The ends were cut back, 0 bases at V and 4 bases at J, with 8 bases in the middle. From germline, CDR1 is SGHVS and CDR2 FQNEAQ. The CDR3 here is CASSLATGADTQYF. The CDR3 DNA follows: TGTGCCAGCAGCTTAGCGACGGGAGCAGATACGCAGTATTTT.

This chain uses TRBV5-1 with TRBJ1-4; D is undetermined. This CDR3 is built from 13 residues. Trimming stripped 2 bases from V and 5 bases from J, with 7 bases between. CDR1 is SGHRS, CDR2 YFSETQ, per germline. CDR3 sequence reads: CASSLTGNEKLFF. In DNA form, the CDR3 reads TGCGCCAGCAGCTTAACCGGGAATGAAAAACTGTTTTTT.

The J gene is TRBJ2-2, the V gene TRBV27, with TRBD1 matching 9 bases. Germline-derived CDR1 and CDR2 are MNHEY and SMNVEV (reference sequence). Trimming at V came to 5 bases and at J to 4 bases, leaving 5 bases not matched to a gene. The CDR3 runs 15 residues. The chain's CDR3 is CASSGLTGGTGELFF. CDR3 DNA: TGTGCCAGCAGTGGATTGACAGGGGGCACCGGGGAGCTGTTTTTT.

V gene TRBV14 combines with J gene TRBJ2-1; 7 bases are a match to TRBD2. Looked up from germline, CDR1 is SGHDN and CDR2 is FVKESK. The V gene end was trimmed by 1 base and the J gene end by 1 base; junction bases not matched to a gene: 7. The CDR3 length is 17 residues. The CDR3 sequence is CASSQVASGWSYNEQFF. CDR3 bases: TGTGCCAGCAGCCAAGTCGCTAGCGGCTGGTCCTACAATGAGCAGTTCTTC.

Regarding this clone: The sample has other DNA sequences that encode this CDR3 too. The chain is built from TRBV6-4 and TRBJ1-2, with TRBD1 identical over 7 bases. Germline V CDR1 and CDR2: MRHNA, SNTAGT. V lost 8 bases to trimming and J lost 8 bases; unmatched junction nucleotides: 11. There are 13 residues in the CDR3. This CDR3 reads CASGEKGAGGYTF. The CDR3 DNA reads TGTGCCAGCGGGGAGAAGGGGGCGGGGGGCTACACCTTC.

The gene calls are TRBV5-6 and TRBJ1-2, with a possible D match to TRBD1 (6 bases). The CDR3 spans 14 residues. V dropped 0 bases and J dropped 6 bases, with 12 bases sitting between them. The germline gives CDR1 SGHDT, CDR2 YYEEEE. The CDR3 DNA reads as TGTGCCAGCAGCTTGGGCCCAGGGGATAATGGCTACACCTTC. Encoded protein: CASSLGPGDNGYTF.

This clone was detected once. The chain has TRBV3-1 (or the pseudogene TRBV3-2) and TRBJ2-3, with 10 bases that match TRBD2. The CDR3 extends over 15 amino acids. Germline-derived CDR1 and CDR2 are LGHDT and YNNKEL (reference sequence). Trimming took 3 bases from V and 6 from J; bases not matched to a gene: 6. The CDR3: CASSQVAGGEDTQYF. DNA for the CDR3: TGTGCCAGCAGCCAGGTAGCGGGGGGTGAGGATACGCAGTATTTT.

This chain uses TRBV30 with TRBJ1-4; no clear D gene. Germline V gives CDR1 GTSNPN, CDR2 SVGIG (reference sequence). V was pared by 3 bases and J by 1 base, with 6 bases between. The CDR3 sequence is 13 residues long. The CDR3 nucleotides read TGTGCCTGGAGCAAGAGAACTAATGAAAAACTGTTTTTT. This codes for CAWSKRTNEKLFF.